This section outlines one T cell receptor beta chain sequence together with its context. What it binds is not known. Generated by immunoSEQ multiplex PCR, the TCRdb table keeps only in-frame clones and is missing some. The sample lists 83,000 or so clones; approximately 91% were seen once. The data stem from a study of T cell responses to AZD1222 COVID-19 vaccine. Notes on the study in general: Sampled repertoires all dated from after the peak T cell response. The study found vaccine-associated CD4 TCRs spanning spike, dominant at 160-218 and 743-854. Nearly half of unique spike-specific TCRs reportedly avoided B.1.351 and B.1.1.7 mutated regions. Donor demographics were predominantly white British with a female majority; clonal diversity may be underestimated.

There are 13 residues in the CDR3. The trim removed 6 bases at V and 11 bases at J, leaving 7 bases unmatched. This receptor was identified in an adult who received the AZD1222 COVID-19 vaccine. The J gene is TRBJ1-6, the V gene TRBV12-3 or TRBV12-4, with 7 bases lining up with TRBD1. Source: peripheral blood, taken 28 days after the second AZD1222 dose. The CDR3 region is CASRDRSLTPLHF. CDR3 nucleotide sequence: TGTGCCAGCAGGGACAGGTCTCTAACACCCCTCCACTTT.